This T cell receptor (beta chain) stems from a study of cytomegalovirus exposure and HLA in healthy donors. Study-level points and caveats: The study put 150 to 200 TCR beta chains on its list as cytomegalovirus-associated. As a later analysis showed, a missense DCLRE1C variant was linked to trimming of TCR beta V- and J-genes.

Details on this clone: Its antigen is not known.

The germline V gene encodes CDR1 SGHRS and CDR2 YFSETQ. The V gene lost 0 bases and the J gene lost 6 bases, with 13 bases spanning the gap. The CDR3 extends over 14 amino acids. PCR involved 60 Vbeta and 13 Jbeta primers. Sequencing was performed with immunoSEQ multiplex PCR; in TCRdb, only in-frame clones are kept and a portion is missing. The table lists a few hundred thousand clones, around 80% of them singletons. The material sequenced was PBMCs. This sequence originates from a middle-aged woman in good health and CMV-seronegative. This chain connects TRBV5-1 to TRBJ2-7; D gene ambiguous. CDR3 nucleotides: TGCGCCAGCAGCTTGGCCAGCAACGGCGGCGAGCAGTACTTC. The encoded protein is CASSLASNGGEQYF. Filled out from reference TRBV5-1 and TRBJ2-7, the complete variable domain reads KAGVTQTPRYLIKTRGQQVTLSCSPISGHRSVSWYQQTPGQGLQFLFEYFSETQRNKGNFPGRFSGRQFSNSRSEMNVSTLELGDSALYLCASSLASNGGEQYFGPGTRLTVT.